This T cell receptor beta chain was sequenced for a study of T cell responses to AZD1222 COVID-19 vaccine (dated by TCRdb to the early 2020s). About the investigation overall: AZD1222 recipients whose second dose came at about 4 weeks and those whose second dose came at about 12 weeks were combined into one group, since spike-specific TCR depth and breadth did not differ between the two schedules. TCR sequencing covered more than 230 trial participants: 200 to 210 given two doses of AZD1222 and around 26 given two doses of MenACWY control vaccine. Enrollment into the trials was organized by age into subgroups of 18-55, 56-69 and 70-plus years, and those subgroups contained about 160, 30 and 59 TCR-sequenced participants, respectively.

Only one count was recorded for this clone. Its antigen remains unidentified. No qualities accompany the bases; no much larger clone lies one base away. The CDR3 regions of human TCRbeta chains were analyzed by immunosequencing. In the source study's methods: Repertoire TCRs were checked for matches against a reference library of SARS-CoV-2-specific TCRs that had been generated using the MIRA antigen-specificity platform. Breadth was defined as the fraction of unique TCRs that were SARS-CoV-2-associated, and depth was defined as the fraction of total T cells that were SARS-CoV-2-associated. Using the MIRA data, each spike-specific TCR was mapped to the spike region that the TCR reacts to and placed in a CD4 or CD8 class. Log10-transformed breadth and depth values were compared by one-way ANOVA with Sidak's multiple comparisons tests. TCRdb re-hosts the immuneACCESS table, in-frame sequences only. Its copies lack some clones; in the studies checked, an unresolved V gene accounts for under half of them, and the cause for the rest is not known. That table is the source of V, J and clone size, and D and trimming were worked out from the DNA. The sample table records over 100,000 clones; about 88% of these occur just once. The ten largest clones take up more than 15% of the sample.

The study at large found these results: After two AZD1222 doses, both the breadth and the depth of spike-specific TCRs were significantly higher than at day 0 and than in MenACWY recipients. Because no samples from the day 14 peak response were available, repertoires could be characterized only after the peak T cell response. Conclusions about previously exposed vaccinees were limited because only a handful of AZD1222 recipients were SARS-CoV-2 seropositive at baseline. The vaccine-associated CD4 TCRs covered the entire spike protein, and the dominant responses fell in regions 160-218 and 743-854. Nearly half of unique spike-specific TCRs reportedly recognized epitopes outside regions mutated in the B.1.351 and B.1.1.7 variants. Most participants were white British and females outnumbered males, and the authors suggested that clonal diversity may have been underestimated. The 56-69-year group was small, and its depth increase did not reach significance, likely because of low power.

Taken from the germline V gene (reference sequence), the CDR1 and CDR2 loops are MNHEY and SMNVEV. The CDR3, from cysteine to phenylalanine, totals 17 residues. The only DNA kept is the CDR3, 51 bases in frame from the first base. Trimming costs V 5 bases and J 2 bases, and their ends lie 19 bases apart. This specimen's time point label, interpreted: baseline before first vaccination. Vaccinee samples came from UK trials COV001 and COV002, including a single-blind randomized controlled phase 2/3 trial of AZD1222 (ChAdOx1 nCoV-19) in healthy adults. For TCRbeta chain sequencing, PBMC samples from trial participants were taken at day 0 and at day 28 after the second dose.

The sequencing here drew on peripheral blood, taken on day 0 of AZD1222 vaccination. The source of this sequence is an adult in good health. The sequence is built from TRBV27 and TRBJ2-1; the D gene cannot be resolved reliably. CDR3 protein: CASSASPAEATYNEQFF. The DNA sequence is TGTGCCAGCAGTGCCTCCCCCGCTGAGGCAACCTACAATGAGCAGTTCTTC.